The 3 T cell receptor beta chains below were found in one sample sequenced in a study of blood T cell repertoires in COVID-19 (dated by TCRdb to the early 2020s). Library generation was performed with the immunoSEQ multiplex PCR assay. Not all clones reach the TCRdb copy of this immuneACCESS table, which keeps in-frame sequences only. Checked studies attribute under half of the gap to unresolved V genes and leave the rest unexplained. Within this sample are around 300,000 clones, with 80% to 90% of them counted one time only. The leading ten clones occupy over 2% of the sample. Input material: PBMCs or T cells enriched from blood (not recorded which). These receptors came from a woman between 18 and 29 years old who had recovered from COVID-19.

The chain employs TRBV7-6 and TRBJ2-2; TRBD1 matches 7 bases. V lost 5 bases, J lost 6 bases, and 3 bases stayed unmatched. The germline V gene encodes CDR1 SGHVS and CDR2 FNYEAQ. The CDR3 is 13 residues long. The CDR3 DNA sequence: TGTGCCAGCAGCGCCCAGGGGGCCGGGGAGCTGTTTTTT. It translates to CASSAQGAGELFF.

A few counts support this clone. This sequence joins TRBV19 and TRBJ1-2, with 9 bases lining up with TRBD1. Germline V CDR1 and CDR2: LNHDA, SQIVND (reference sequence). This CDR3 is built from 17 residues. Trimming removed 5 bases from V and 7 bases from J; junction bases left unmatched: 17. The CDR3 sequence is CASSPYPGQGMGSGYTF. CDR3 nucleotide sequence: TGTGCCAGTAGTCCGTATCCGGGACAGGGAATGGGTTCTGGCTACACCTTC. The variable domain in full, with the rest retrieved from reference TRBV19 and TRBJ1-2, is DGGITQSPKYLFRKEGQNVTLSCEQNLNHDAMYWYRQDPGQGLRLIYYSQIVNDFQKGDIAEGYSVSREKKESFPLTVTSAQKNPTAFYLCASSPYPGQGMGSGYTFGSGTRLTVV.

The chain joins TRBV29-1 to TRBJ2-7; perhaps TRBD2 as D (6 bases). The germline CDR1 and CDR2 sequences are SQVTM and ANQGSEA. Between the trimmed V and J ends, which lost 8 bases and 2 bases, there was a span of 19 bases. This CDR3 is built from 14 residues. CDR3 coding DNA: TGCAGCTTTTCTCCCGGAAGCGGGCCCTACGAGCAGTACTTC. Protein: CSFSPGSGPYEQYF.